This T cell receptor beta chain was sequenced for a study of blood T cell repertoires in COVID-19. About the research overall: Material from acute and convalescent COVID-19 was sourced from the United States, Italy and Spain. PBMCs, B-cell-depleted T cells, or T cells provided the cDNA or gDNA that made up the material.

Seattle-derived patients entered the study during active infection and were followed longitudinally. The germline gives CDR1 SGHRS, CDR2 YFSETQ. This CDR3 is 15 amino acids long. Trimming cost V 1 base and J 2 bases; bases outside gene matches: 5. In the original analysis: Counts of nucleated cells, estimated from reference gene primer amplification, were obtained. Sequenced by immunoSEQ multiplex PCR; TCRdb stores in-frame clones only, minus some. The DNA was the basis for D and trimming; V, J and clone size are from that table. The sample comprises about 360,000 clones, approximately 86% of which are singletons, and just over 7% rests with the top ten.

This clonotype was sampled from a woman aged 60-75 years with COVID-19, enrolled during active disease. The rearrangement joins TRBV5-1 to TRBJ2-5; 7 nucleotides agree with TRBD2. The specimen was peripheral blood. The CDR3 bases are TGCGCCAGCAGCTTGTCTGGGACTACGCAAGAGACCCAGTACTTC. As protein: CASSLSGTTQETQYF. Based on the CDR3 plus reference TRBV5-1 and TRBJ2-5, the full variable domain is KAGVTQTPRYLIKTRGQQVTLSCSPISGHRSVSWYQQTPGQGLQFLFEYFSETQRNKGNFPGRFSGRQFSNSRSEMNVSTLELGDSALYLCASSLSGTTQETQYFGPGTRLLVL.